Here is one TCR beta chain with its context. Antigen unknown. Using immunoSEQ multiplex PCR, the repertoire was profiled, and TCRdb retains in-frame clones only, with some absent. The sample records 68,000 or so clones, about four fifths being singletons. These data belong to a study of T cell responses to AZD1222 COVID-19 vaccine. Points from the study as a whole: Donors skewed white British and female; clonal diversity was possibly underestimated. Variant regions that are unmutated are reportedly the target of nearly half of spike-specific TCRs. Baseline seropositivity characterized only six or seven AZD1222 recipients.

V gave up 3 bases and J gave up 7 bases; unmatched junction bases: 9. This CDR3 is built from 15 residues. Germline CDR1 reads ENHRY; CDR2 reads SYGVKD. Sequencing was performed on peripheral blood, taken on day 0 of AZD1222 vaccination. This rearrangement joins TRBV10-3 to TRBJ2-1; 7 nucleotides agree with TRBD2. The sequence was collected from an adult in good health. CDR3 residues: CAISDPAGPMNEQFF. The CDR3 DNA is TGTGCCATCAGTGATCCAGCGGGGCCCATGAATGAGCAGTTCTTC.